This entry concerns a single T cell receptor (beta chain). Its binding antigen is unknown. HCMV-specific IgG was detected in serum with a commercial ELISA kit to determine HCMV serostatus. Ficoll density gradient centrifugation was used to isolate peripheral blood mononuclear cells from blood. The CDR3 spans 11 residues, from the cysteine through the phenylalanine. No DNA has been recorded. From a lookup of the germline V gene, CDR1 and CDR2 are WSHSY and SAAADI. This sample is drawn from a study of T cells expressing NK-cell markers (dated by TCRdb to the early 2020s). For context, the study as a whole: About 8 donors provided sorted CD3+CD56+NKG2C+, CD3+CD56+NKG2C- and CD3+CD56-NKG2C+ T-cell subsets, whose TCR beta-chain repertoires were profiled. Seven of the eight sequenced donors were HCMV-seropositive and one was HCMV-seronegative. The study sequenced eight donors, all healthy volunteers chosen at random: three men and five women. Illumina HiSeq 2000/2500, MiSeq or NextSeq was used to sequence libraries as 2 x 150 bp reads. General conclusions and limits of the study: Those dominant clonotypes were again the most abundant among CD3+CD56-NKG2C+ cells in several donors, at about 25-60.1%. Whether the expanded NKG2C-expressing T cell clones were specific for HCMV antigens was left unclear. For six donors, the dominant CD3+CD56+NKG2C+ clonotypes were among the top 10 CD8+ clonotypes and accounted for roughly 1.0-7.5% of CD8+ T cells.

The sample was run on an Illumina HiSeq 2000. TCR beta cDNA libraries were made by 5'RACE template switching that added a universal primer site and unique molecular identifiers. cDNA synthesis was primed from the TCR beta constant segment, followed by two successive PCR amplification steps. As for how the authors treated the data: MIGEC was used to demultiplex reads and group reads by UMI, and MiTCR was used to assemble and quantify clonotypes. To exclude erroneous sequences, only TCR cDNA sequences supported by at least two reads were retained. The tcR package was used for downstream repertoire analysis, with clonotypes matched between fractions based on CDR3 nucleotide sequence plus V segment. Antigen specificity was annotated against VDJdb with VDJmatch, allowing one amino acid substitution in CDR3. Reads reprocessed by TCRdb are summarized as one entry per CDR3 protein sequence, and DNA is absent. These V and J calls are TCRdb output, not the study's own analysis. The sample's own table lists 200,000 to 300,000 distinct CDR3 sequences. The top ten clones comprise roughly 4.2% of the sample.

The sequence derives from a woman aged 18 to 75 in good health. Sequencing used blood T cells: a sorted CD56 or NKG2C T cell subset, CD4+ or CD8+ T cells, or bulk PBMC T cells (not recorded which). The chain employs TRBV10-2 and TRBJ1-1. Here the CDR3 is given as CATRPNTEAFF.